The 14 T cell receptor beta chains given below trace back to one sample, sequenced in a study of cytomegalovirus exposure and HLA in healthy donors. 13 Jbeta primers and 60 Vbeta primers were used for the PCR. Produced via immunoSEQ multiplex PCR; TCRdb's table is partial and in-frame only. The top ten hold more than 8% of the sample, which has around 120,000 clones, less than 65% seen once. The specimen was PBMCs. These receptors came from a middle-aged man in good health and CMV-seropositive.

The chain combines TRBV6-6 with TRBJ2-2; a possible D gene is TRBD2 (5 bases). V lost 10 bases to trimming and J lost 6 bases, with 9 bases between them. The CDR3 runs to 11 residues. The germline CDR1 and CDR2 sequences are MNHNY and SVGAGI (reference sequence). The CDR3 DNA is TGTGCCACGGGAATTCCCGGGGAGCTGTTTTTT. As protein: CATGIPGELFF.

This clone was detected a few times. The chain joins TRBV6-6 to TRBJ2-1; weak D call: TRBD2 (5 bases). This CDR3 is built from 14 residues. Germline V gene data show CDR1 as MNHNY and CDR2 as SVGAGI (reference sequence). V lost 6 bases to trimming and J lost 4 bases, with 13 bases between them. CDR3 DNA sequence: TGTGCCAGCAGACTAGGACTGGAATACAATGAGCAGTTCTTC. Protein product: CASRLGLEYNEQFF.

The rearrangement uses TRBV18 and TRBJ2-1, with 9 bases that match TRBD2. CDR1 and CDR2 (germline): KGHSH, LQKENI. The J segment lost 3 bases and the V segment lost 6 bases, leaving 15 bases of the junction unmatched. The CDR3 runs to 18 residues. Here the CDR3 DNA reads TGTGCCAGCTCCCCGGGACTAGCTTATAATCCACGCTACAATGAGCAGTTCTTC. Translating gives CASSPGLAYNPRYNEQFF.

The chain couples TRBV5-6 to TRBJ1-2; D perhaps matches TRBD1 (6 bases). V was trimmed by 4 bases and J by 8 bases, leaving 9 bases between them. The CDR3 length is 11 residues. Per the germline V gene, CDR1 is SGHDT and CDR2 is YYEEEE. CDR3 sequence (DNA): TGTGCCAGCAGCCTCAGGGGAGGCTACACCTTC. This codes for CASSLRGGYTF.

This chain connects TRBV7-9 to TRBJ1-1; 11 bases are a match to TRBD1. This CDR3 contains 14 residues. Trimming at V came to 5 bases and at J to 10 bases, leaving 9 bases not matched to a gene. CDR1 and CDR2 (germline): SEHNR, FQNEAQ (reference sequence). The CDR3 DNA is TGTGCCAGCAGCCACCCGGACAGGGGGCCGCGAGCTTTCTTT. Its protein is CASSHPDRGPRAFF.

DNA of the CDR3: TGTGCCAGCAGTTTTGTGAGGGATTCACCCCTCCACTTT. It specifies CASSFVRDSPLHF. The chain links TRBV27 to TRBJ1-6; D not certain. The CDR3 loop spans 13 amino acids. V was shortened by 3 bases and J by 8 bases, with 8 bases between the two germline ends. Looked up from germline, CDR1 is MNHEY and CDR2 is SMNVEV (reference sequence).

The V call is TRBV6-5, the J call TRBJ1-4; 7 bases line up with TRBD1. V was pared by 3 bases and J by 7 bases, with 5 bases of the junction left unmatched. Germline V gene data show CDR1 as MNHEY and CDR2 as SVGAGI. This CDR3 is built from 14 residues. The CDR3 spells CASSYTGAGEKLFF. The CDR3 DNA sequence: TGTGCCAGCAGTTATACAGGGGCGGGTGAAAAACTGTTTTTT.

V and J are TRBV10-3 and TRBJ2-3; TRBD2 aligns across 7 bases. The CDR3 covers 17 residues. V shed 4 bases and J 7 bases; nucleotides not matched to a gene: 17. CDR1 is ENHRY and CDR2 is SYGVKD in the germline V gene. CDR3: CAISGPREGVGSNTQYF. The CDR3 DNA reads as TGTGCCATCAGTGGTCCGAGGGAGGGTGTAGGATCAAATACGCAGTATTTT.

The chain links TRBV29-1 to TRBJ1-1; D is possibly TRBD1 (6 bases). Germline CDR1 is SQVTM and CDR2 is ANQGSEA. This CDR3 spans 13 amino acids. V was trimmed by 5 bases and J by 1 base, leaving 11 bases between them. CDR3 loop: CSVRSQGNTEAFF. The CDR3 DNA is TGCAGCGTTCGGTCACAGGGGAACACTGAAGCTTTCTTT.

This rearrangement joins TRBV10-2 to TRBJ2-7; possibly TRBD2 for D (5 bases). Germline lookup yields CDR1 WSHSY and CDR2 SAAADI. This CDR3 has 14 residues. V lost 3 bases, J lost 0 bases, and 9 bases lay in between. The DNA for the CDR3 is TGCGCCAGCAGTGAACGGGGAAGCTCCTACGAGCAGTACTTC. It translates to CASSERGSSYEQYF.

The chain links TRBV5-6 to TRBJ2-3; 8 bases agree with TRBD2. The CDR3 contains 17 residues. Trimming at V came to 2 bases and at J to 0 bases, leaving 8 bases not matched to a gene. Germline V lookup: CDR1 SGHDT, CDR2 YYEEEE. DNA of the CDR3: TGTGCCAGCAGCTTTAGTACTAGCGGCACTAGCACAGATACGCAGTATTTT. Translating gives CASSFSTSGTSTDTQYF.

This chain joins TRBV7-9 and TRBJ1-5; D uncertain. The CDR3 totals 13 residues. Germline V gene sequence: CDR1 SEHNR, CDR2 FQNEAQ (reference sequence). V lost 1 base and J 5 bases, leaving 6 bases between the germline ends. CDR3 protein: CASSLVSDQPQHF. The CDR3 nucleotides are TGTGCCAGCAGCTTAGTTTCCGATCAGCCCCAGCATTTT.

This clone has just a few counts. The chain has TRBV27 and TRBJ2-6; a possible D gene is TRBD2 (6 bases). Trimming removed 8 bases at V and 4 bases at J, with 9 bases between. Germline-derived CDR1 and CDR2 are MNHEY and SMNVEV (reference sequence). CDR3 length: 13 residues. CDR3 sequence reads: CASGRRGANVLTF. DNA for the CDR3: TGTGCCAGCGGGAGGCGGGGGGCCAACGTCCTGACTTTC.

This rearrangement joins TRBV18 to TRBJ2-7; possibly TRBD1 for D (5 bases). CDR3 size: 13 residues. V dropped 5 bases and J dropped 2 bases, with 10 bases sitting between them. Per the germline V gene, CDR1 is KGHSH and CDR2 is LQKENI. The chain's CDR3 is CASSMDIAYEQYF. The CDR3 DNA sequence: TGTGCCAGCTCAATGGACATCGCCTACGAGCAGTACTTC. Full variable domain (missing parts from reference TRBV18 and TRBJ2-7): NAGVMQNPRHLVRRRGQEARLRCSPMKGHSHVYWYRQLPEEGLKFMVYLQKENIIDESGMPKERFSAEFPKEGPSILRIQQVVRGDSAAYFCASSMDIAYEQYFGPGTRLTVT.